This is a list of T cell receptor beta chains from one sample in a study of graft-versus-host responses after intestinal transplantation. Assay: immunoSEQ multiplex PCR; the TCRdb copy retains only in-frame clones and omits some. This sample yields about 14,000 clones, of which less than 45% are seen a single time; roughly 15% belongs to the top ten. The source material was alloreactive CD8+ T cells from a mixed lymphocyte reaction culture, sampled before intestinal transplant. The receptors derive from a human patient who received an intestinal transplant. Both conserved end residues are part of each CDR3. Each record gives: J gene, D gene, V gene, clone size, CDR3 DNA, CDR3 protein. A D gene is named only where the DNA matches it firmly. Size is stated for part of the rows, as once, few or many counts, or as a class when the clone is expanded.

TRBJ1-2 NA TRBV7-9 NA TGTGCCAGCAGCTTAGGATCCAGCTATGGCTACACCTTC CASSLGSSYGYTF
TRBJ2-2 TRBD1 TRBV7-6 NA TGTGCCAGCAGCTCGACAGGGTTTAACACCGGGGAGCTGTTTTTT CASSSTGFNTGELFF
TRBJ2-5 NA TRBV4-1 medium-sized TGCGCCAGCAGCCAAGCGGGAGAGACCCAGTACTTC CASSQAGETQYF
TRBJ2-4 TRBD1 TRBV13 few TGTGCCAGCAGCTTGTACAGGGGGCCCCTTAAAAACATTCAGTACTTC CASSLYRGPLKNIQYF
TRBJ1-3 NA TRBV5-5 NA TGTGCCAGCAGCTTCGACGGGGGCTCTGGAAACACCATATATTTT CASSFDGGSGNTIYF
TRBJ1-5 NA TRBV27 NA TGTGCCAGCAGTTCCAGGGTGGGTCAGCCCCAGCATTTT CASSSRVGQPQHF
TRBJ2-1 TRBD2 TRBV9 few TGTGCCAGCAGCATTAGCGGGGGGGCGCCCAATGAGCAGTTCTTC CASSISGGAPNEQFF
TRBJ2-5 TRBD2 TRBV13 NA TGTGCCAGCAGCCCGGGACTAGCGGGAGTTGCAGAGACCCAGTACTTC CASSPGLAGVAETQYF
TRBJ2-1 NA TRBV4-1 few TGCGCCAGCAGCTCTACGGGTGAGCAGTTCTTC CASSSTGEQFF
TRBJ2-7 NA TRBV10-2 once TGCGCCAGTCTAGAAAACTCCTACGAGCAGTACTTC CASLENSYEQYF
TRBJ2-3 NA TRBV6-5 NA TGTGCCAGCAGCCCTTCGACAGATACGCAGTATTTT CASSPSTDTQYF
TRBJ1-2 NA TRBV5-6 few TGTGCCAGCGGTTGGGCAGGGGTCTATGGCTACACCTTC CASGWAGVYGYTF
TRBJ2-7 TRBD1 TRBV6-5 NA TGTGCCAGCAGTCTCGGGACAGGGGGCGAGCAGTACTTC CASSLGTGGEQYF